These 20 T cell receptor beta chains were all obtained from the same sample, sequenced in a study of a mutant IDH1 vaccine in newly diagnosed glioma. Time point noted: baseline, week 1 (first vaccination visit). Treatment here: pre-vaccination baseline after standard-of-care therapy. The protocol was immunoSEQ multiplex PCR, while the TCRdb copy is restricted to in-frame clones and leaves out a portion. Of around 82,000 clones in the sample, roughly 80% were seen once. The starting material was PBMCs, obtained from a glioma patient treated with radiotherapy, temozolomide or both. The receptors here all came from a man aged 35-49 years with glioma. Some clones in this sample may be carry-over from other donors' samples.

The chain combines TRBV6-1 with TRBJ1-6; possibly TRBD1 for D (5 bases). Per the germline V gene, CDR1 is MNHNS and CDR2 is SASEGT. The CDR3 spans 14 residues. Trimming left V 1 base short and J 10 bases short, with 11 bases between. The CDR3 DNA follows: TGTGCCAGCAGTGAAGAGGCAGGGCGATCACCCCTCCACTTT. Encoded protein: CASSEEAGRSPLHF.

The rearrangement uses TRBV2 and TRBJ2-7; the D gene is possibly TRBD2 (6 bases). CDR1 is SNHLY and CDR2 is FYNNEI in the germline V gene. The CDR3 is 17 residues long. Trimming removed 4 bases from V and 0 bases from J, with 19 bases in between. Here the CDR3 DNA reads TGTGCCAGCAGTGTCCCCTCCGGGGCGGGGATCTCCTACGAGCAGTACTTC. It is translated as CASSVPSGAGISYEQYF.

This clone is categorized as medium-sized. The rearrangement links TRBV5-6 to TRBJ2-4; unclear D gene. The CDR3 totals 14 residues. Germline CDR1 and CDR2: SGHDT and YYEEEE. The V end lost 1 base, the J end lost 8 bases, and 13 bases lay between the germline ends. The CDR3 sequence: CASSLSLVADIQYF. The CDR3 DNA sequence: TGTGCCAGCAGCTTGTCCTTGGTCGCAGACATTCAGTACTTC.

The chain joins TRBV25-1 to TRBJ1-1, with D possibly TRBD1 on 5 matching bases. CDR1 is MGHDK, CDR2 SYGVNS, per germline. The V and J ends lost 7 bases and 0 bases respectively, with 15 bases between them. The CDR3 contains 15 residues. In nucleotides, the CDR3 is TGTGCCAGCACCTACTCGGGACGGATGAACACTGAAGCTTTCTTT. Protein sequence: CASTYSGRMNTEAFF.

The chain couples TRBV19 to TRBJ1-2, with D possibly TRBD1 on 5 matching bases. CDR1 is LNHDA, CDR2 SQIVND, per germline (reference sequence). V lost 7 bases to trimming and J lost 6 bases, with 15 bases between them. The CDR3 is made up of 13 amino acids. The CDR3 coding sequence is TGTGCCAGTACCCGCCAGCAGGGCAATGGCTACACCTTC. Translation: CASTRQQGNGYTF.

The chain has TRBV7-8 and TRBJ1-5; D not resolved. The CDR3 runs 15 residues. Trimming cost V 1 base and J 0 bases, with 7 bases left between them. Per germline, CDR1 SGHVS and CDR2 FQNEAQ. The CDR3 spells CASSLVWGSNQPQHF. The CDR3 DNA sequence: TGTGCCAGCAGCTTAGTCTGGGGTAGCAATCAGCCCCAGCATTTT. Supplemented by reference TRBV7-8 and TRBJ1-5, the full variable domain reads GAGVSQSPRYKVAKRGQDVALRCDPISGHVSLFWYQQALGQGPEFLTYFQNEAQLDKSGLPSDRFFAERPEGSVSTLKIQRTQQEDSAVYLCASSLVWGSNQPQHFGDGTRLSIL.

The genes are TRBV6-5 and TRBJ2-7; D is unresolved. This CDR3 has 14 residues. From germline, CDR1 is MNHEY and CDR2 SVGAGI. Between the trimmed V and J ends, which lost 0 bases and 7 bases, there was a span of 13 bases. The CDR3 sequence: CASSYSIQRREQYF. The DNA for the CDR3 is TGTGCCAGCAGTTACTCTATCCAGCGACGAGAGCAGTACTTC.

The rearrangement joins TRBV5-1 to TRBJ2-2; 7 nucleotides line up with TRBD1. This CDR3 is 14 amino acids long. With V trimmed by 7 bases and J by 5 bases, 8 bases remained unmatched. Looked up from germline, CDR1 is SGHRS and CDR2 is YFSETQ. CDR3 protein: CASGATGWTGELFF. Written as DNA, the CDR3 is TGCGCCAGCGGCGCGACAGGGTGGACCGGGGAGCTGTTTTTT.

This chain links TRBV9 with TRBJ2-1; 7 bases are shared with TRBD1. The V gene's germline CDR1 is SGDLS and CDR2 YYNGEE. This CDR3 has 15 amino acids. Trimming removed 7 bases from V and 2 bases from J; junction bases left unmatched: 9. CDR3 residues: CASDMTGNPYNEQFF. The CDR3 DNA reads TGTGCCAGCGATATGACAGGGAACCCCTACAATGAGCAGTTCTTC.

The rearrangement uses TRBV5-1 and TRBJ2-6, with D hard to call. V dropped 7 bases and J dropped 1 base, with 12 bases sitting between them. CDR3 size: 15 residues. Germline V lookup: CDR1 SGHRS, CDR2 YFSETQ. CDR3 coding DNA: TGCGCCAGCTACCCCGACATGTCTGGGGCCAACGTCCTGACTTTC. Translated: CASYPDMSGANVLTF.

Worth noting for this clone: Other DNA sequences in this specimen translate into the identical CDR3. The V and J genes are TRBV30 and TRBJ1-5; no definite D call. Trimming stripped 0 bases from V and 2 bases from J, with 5 bases between. The length of the CDR3 is 13 residues. The germline V gene encodes CDR1 GTSNPN and CDR2 SVGIG (reference sequence). The CDR3 DNA reads as TGTGCCTGGAGTGTCGGCGGCAATCAGCCCCAGCATTTT. Residues: CAWSVGGNQPQHF.

This chain joins TRBV6-5 and TRBJ1-1; 8 bases fit TRBD1. Trimming cost V 6 bases and J 4 bases; bases outside gene matches: 10. Germline values: CDR1 MNHEY, CDR2 SVGAGI. CDR3 length: 15 amino acids. DNA of the CDR3: TGTGCCAGCAGGCAAACACAGGGGGGAGGCACTGAAGCTTTCTTT. This sequence encodes CASRQTQGGGTEAFF.

The chain combines TRBV5-4 with TRBJ1-1, with D unclear. This CDR3 is 13 amino acids long. Trimming removed 5 bases at V and 5 bases at J, with 13 bases between. CDR1 and CDR2 (germline): SGHNT, YYREEE (reference sequence). The CDR3 sequence is CASRGVAGTEAFF. The CDR3 DNA follows: TGTGCCAGCAGGGGTGTGGCGGGAACTGAAGCTTTCTTT.

This clone showed up just a few times. The CDR3 spells CASSEIRLRETQYF. In DNA, the CDR3 is TGTGCCAGCAGTGAAATCCGGCTGAGGGAGACCCAGTACTTC. The chain uses TRBV6-5 and TRBJ2-5, with D uncertain. The CDR3 totals 14 residues. V lost 5 bases to trimming and J lost 5 bases, with 15 bases between them. In germline, CDR1 is MNHEY, CDR2 SVGAGI.

V gene TRBV7-8 combines with J gene TRBJ1-1; 8 nucleotides agree with TRBD1. Trimming at V came to 0 bases and at J to 3 bases, leaving 3 bases not matched to a gene. The CDR3 sequence is 15 residues long. Per germline, CDR1 SGHVS and CDR2 FQNEAQ. CDR3 region: CASSLAAGGHTEAFF. Here the CDR3 DNA reads TGTGCCAGCAGCTTAGCCGCAGGGGGCCACACTGAAGCTTTCTTT.

In DNA, the CDR3 is TGCAGCGTTCTGACAGGGGCCAATCAGCCCCAGCATTTT. This codes for CSVLTGANQPQHF. V gene TRBV29-1 combines with J gene TRBJ1-5, with TRBD1 matching over 8 bases. V shed 5 bases and J 3 bases; nucleotides not matched to a gene: 3. The CDR3 is 13 residues long. Per the germline V gene, CDR1 is SQVTM and CDR2 is ANQGSEA.

This clone has at least ten counts. Other DNA sequences of this sample code for an identical CDR3. The gene calls are TRBV7-9 and TRBJ1-3, with TRBD1 matching over 10 bases. V shed 5 bases, J shed 2 bases, and the junction held 3 bases outside the gene matches. This CDR3 is 15 amino acids long. Germline V gives CDR1 SEHNR, CDR2 FQNEAQ (reference sequence). This CDR3 reads CASSRQGAAGNTIYF. The CDR3 region has the DNA TGTGCCAGCAGCCGACAGGGGGCGGCTGGAAACACCATATATTTT.

This clone was detected only a few times. The V call is TRBV2, the J call TRBJ1-2, with 9 bases that match TRBD1. The CDR3 length is 15 residues. CDR1 SNHLY and CDR2 FYNNEI come from the germline V gene. V lost 5 bases, J lost 4 bases, and 8 bases stayed unmatched. The DNA for the CDR3 is TGTGCCAGCAGTTCCCCGGGACAGGGCACCTATGGCTACACCTTC. Amino acid sequence: CASSSPGQGTYGYTF.

The chain combines TRBV30 with TRBJ1-5, with D perhaps TRBD1 (6 bases). This CDR3 is built from 13 residues. The V gene lost 3 bases and the J gene lost 12 bases, with 18 bases spanning the gap. Germline CDR1 is GTSNPN and CDR2 is SVGIG (reference sequence). CDR3 in DNA: TGTGCCTGGAGCAAACCGGGGGCGATTTTCCAGCATTTT. This sequence encodes CAWSKPGAIFQHF.

The chain is built from TRBV6-5 and TRBJ2-7; the match to TRBD1 covers 12 bases. CDR3 length: 15 amino acids. J was trimmed by 6 bases and V by 4 bases; bases with no gene match: 7. CDR1 and CDR2 (germline): MNHEY, SVGAGI. The CDR3 nucleotides read TGTGCCAGCAGTTCATCCGGGACAGGGGGCGTCGAGCAGTACTTC. It codes for CASSSSGTGGVEQYF.